These T cell receptor beta chains were read from a single sample in a study of blood T cell repertoires in COVID-19. The table came from immunoSEQ multiplex PCR; TCRdb's copy has only in-frame clones and leaves some out. The sample has some 150,000 clones, 80% seen once. The sequenced sample consisted of peripheral blood. The receptor source for this set is a woman aged 45 to 65 with acute or convalescent COVID-19. CDR3s include the opening cysteine and the closing phenylalanine or tryptophan. The order of the fields is V gene, J gene, clone size, CDR3 protein. Clone size is stated in some rows and not others, as once, few, many or a class when expanded.

V: TRBV28; J: TRBJ1-6; size: NA; CDR3: CASSLAGVNNSPLHF
V: TRBV6-5; J: TRBJ2-7; size: many; CDR3: CASSPEGASSYEQYF
V: TRBV7-6; J: TRBJ2-5; size: NA; CDR3: CASSHRVTGVKETQYF
V: TRBV5-1; J: TRBJ2-2; size: NA; CDR3: CASSLVMGELFF
V: TRBV7-8; J: TRBJ2-7; size: NA; CDR3: CASSPSRGRRFDEQYF
V: TRBV5-1; J: TRBJ2-3; size: NA; CDR3: CASHREDTQYF
V: TRBV7-2; J: TRBJ1-2; size: once; CDR3: CASSLATQTGGYTF
V: TRBV7-2; J: TRBJ2-7; size: NA; CDR3: CASSAGPTAINREQYF
V: TRBV2; J: TRBJ2-7; size: once; CDR3: CASSDSSWGQVNYEQYF
V: TRBV27; J: TRBJ2-7; size: NA; CDR3: CASSPTVDSYEQYF
V: TRBV4-2; J: TRBJ2-2; size: once; CDR3: CASSPRTANTGELFF
V: TRBV19; J: TRBJ1-1; size: NA; CDR3: CASSRTGETEAFF
V: TRBV2; J: TRBJ1-2; size: NA; CDR3: CASSGAGANIGYTF
V: TRBV12-5; J: TRBJ2-2; size: NA; CDR3: CASGWSGDTGELFF
V: TRBV7-3; J: TRBJ2-1; size: NA; CDR3: CASSRPRGGGNYNEQFF
V: TRBV28; J: TRBJ1-5; size: once; CDR3: CASSSHHLVGDKLDQPQHF
V: TRBV7-9; J: TRBJ2-7; size: NA; CDR3: CASSRLYEQYF
V: TRBV5-1; J: TRBJ2-5; size: once; CDR3: CASSLAGQGQETQYF
V: TRBV7-8; J: TRBJ1-4; size: NA; CDR3: CASSLNQGAREKLFF
V: TRBV7-3; J: TRBJ1-1; size: NA; CDR3: CASSPLGAMNTEAFF
V: TRBV28; J: TRBJ1-3; size: NA; CDR3: CASSTTGVGNTIYF
V: TRBV7-2; J: TRBJ1-4; size: once; CDR3: CASSGGANEKLFF